One and the same sample provided the 9 T cell receptor beta chains below, sequenced in a study of blood T cell repertoires in COVID-19. The repertoire was sequenced with immunoSEQ multiplex PCR; TCRdb's copy has only in-frame clones and lacks some. The data hold just over 300,000 clones, with 87% observed a single time. Specimen: PBMCs or T cells enriched from blood (not recorded which). Every receptor here comes from a woman between 18 and 29 years old who had recovered from COVID-19.

A remark on this clone: With a much larger clone just one base away, this may be a read error. The chain couples TRBV12-3 or TRBV12-4 to TRBJ1-2; D perhaps matches TRBD1 (5 bases). The CDR3 loop spans 12 amino acids. V was cut by 5 bases and J by 2 bases, with 6 bases left in between. This chain's CDR3 is CASSPGNYGYTF. The DNA of the CDR3 is TGTGCCAGCAGTCCAGGGAACTATGGCTACACCTTC.

The gene calls are TRBV5-1 and TRBJ1-2; tentatively, D is TRBD1 (5 bases). The V end lost 4 bases, the J end lost 6 bases, and 16 bases lay between the germline ends. This CDR3 is built from 14 residues. Looked up from germline, CDR1 is SGHRS and CDR2 is YFSETQ. The CDR3 is CASSLPSGWNGYTF. For the CDR3, the DNA is TGCGCCAGCAGCCTACCGTCAGGGTGGAATGGCTACACCTTC.

This clone was observed a few times. The identical CDR3 is also encoded by other nucleotide sequences in the sample. CDR3 nucleotides: TGCAGCGTCGGACAGGGTGTAGGTCAGCCCCAGCATTTT. This sequence encodes CSVGQGVGQPQHF. The gene calls are TRBV29-1 and TRBJ1-5, with 8 bases lining up with TRBD1. Germline-derived CDR1 and CDR2 are SQVTM and ANQGSEA. The CDR3 covers 13 residues. The J segment lost 6 bases and the V segment lost 6 bases, leaving 7 bases of the junction unmatched.

The J gene is TRBJ2-1, the V gene TRBV3-1 (or the pseudogene TRBV3-2), with 9 bases identical to TRBD2. Trimming at V came to 3 bases and at J to 8 bases, leaving 11 bases not matched to a gene. The CDR3 has 16 residues. The germline CDR1 and CDR2 sequences are LGHDT and YNNKEL (reference sequence). The CDR3 sequence is CASSHRGGTSWYEQFF. Written as DNA, the CDR3 is TGTGCCAGCAGCCACCGGGGAGGGACTAGCTGGTATGAGCAGTTCTTC.

V and J are TRBV6-5 and TRBJ2-7, with D perhaps TRBD1 (6 bases). The CDR3 sequence is 13 residues long. Germline loops: CDR1 MNHEY, CDR2 SVGAGI. V lost 9 bases to trimming and J lost 2 bases, with 14 bases between them. The CDR3 sequence is CASGSGDPYEQYF. The CDR3 bases are TGTGCCAGTGGGTCAGGGGACCCCTACGAGCAGTACTTC.

The V gene is TRBV7-3, the J gene TRBJ2-7; 7 bases are a match to TRBD1. The CDR3 is 15 residues long. V was clipped by 4 bases and J by 2 bases; unmatched bases: 8. Germline V lookup: CDR1 SGHTA, CDR2 FQGTGA. The CDR3 nucleotides read TGTGCCAGCAGCTCACAGGGACAGTCCCCCTACGAGCAGTACTTC. Translation gives CASSSQGQSPYEQYF.

This clone was counted once. V and J are TRBV2 and TRBJ1-5; weak D call: TRBD1 (5 bases). Trimming shortened V by 1 base and J by 3 bases, and 7 bases separated the two germline ends. From germline, CDR1 is SNHLY and CDR2 FYNNEI. The CDR3 has 14 residues. DNA of the CDR3: TGTGCCAGCAGTGAAGACAGGTTCAATCAGCCCCAGCATTTT. This codes for CASSEDRFNQPQHF.

About this clone: Other DNA sequences from this sample encode an identical CDR3 as well. The CDR3 nucleotides read TGTGCCAGCAGGAGACACCCCTACGAGCAGTACTTC. Translation gives CASRRHPYEQYF. This chain joins TRBV27 and TRBJ2-7; D uncertain. V lost 6 bases to trimming and J lost 2 bases, with 8 bases between them. Germline values: CDR1 MNHEY, CDR2 SMNVEV (reference sequence). The CDR3 is 12 amino acids.

On this clone: Distinct nucleotide sequences in the sample also encode this CDR3. The chain couples TRBV12-3 or TRBV12-4 to TRBJ1-1, with unresolved D. Trimming removed 3 bases from V and 2 bases from J, with 7 bases in between. The CDR3 has 13 residues. CDR3 residues: CASSFEANTEAFF. The CDR3 DNA reads as TGTGCCAGCAGTTTTGAGGCTAACACTGAAGCTTTCTTT.